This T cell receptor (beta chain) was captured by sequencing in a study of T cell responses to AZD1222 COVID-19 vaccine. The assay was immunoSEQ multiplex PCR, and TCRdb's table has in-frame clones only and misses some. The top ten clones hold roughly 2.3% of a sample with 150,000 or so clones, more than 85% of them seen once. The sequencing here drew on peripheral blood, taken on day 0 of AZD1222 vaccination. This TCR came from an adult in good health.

The CDR3 loop is CASSLNFRSKSYEQYF. The CDR3, as DNA: TGTGCCAGCAGCTTAAATTTTCGGTCGAAATCCTACGAGCAGTACTTC. The chain employs TRBV7-2 and TRBJ2-7; unclear D gene. Per the germline V gene, CDR1 is SGHTA and CDR2 is FQGNSA. The CDR3 is made up of 16 amino acids. V dropped 2 bases and J dropped 1 base, with 15 bases sitting between them.